Listed below are T cell receptor beta chains from one sample, sequenced in a study of shared clonotypes between healthy human individuals. Data came from immunoSEQ multiplex PCR; TCRdb stores just in-frame clones and leaves some out. The sample consists of roughly 1,500,000 clones, approximately 98.5% of them appearing once. The sample was naive CD4+ T cells sorted from blood. All receptors derive from a man aged 30 to 39 in good health. The CDR3 runs from the conserved cysteine through the conserved F or W. Fields, in order: CDR3 length, clone size, V gene, J gene, D gene, CDR3 protein, CDR3 DNA. A D gene is named only where the DNA matches it firmly. A clone size is listed for some rows: how often the clone was seen (once, few, many), or a class if it is expanded.

length: 14; size: .; V: TRBV29-1; J: TRBJ2-1; D: .; CDR3: CSVVERSSYNEQFF; DNA: TGCAGCGTTGTCGAGCGGAGCTCCTACAATGAGCAGTTCTTC
length: 12; size: once; V: TRBV6-1; J: TRBJ2-3; D: .; CDR3: CATSLTTDTQYF; DNA: TGTGCCACCAGTCTAACCACAGATACGCAGTATTTT
length: 13; size: .; V: TRBV7-9; J: TRBJ1-5; D: .; CDR3: CASSLDPTQPQHF; DNA: TGTGCCAGCAGCTTAGACCCAACCCAGCCCCAGCATTTT
length: 17; size: .; V: TRBV18; J: TRBJ2-5; D: TRBD2; CDR3: CASSPLSGSGIRETQYF; DNA: TGTGCCAGCTCACCACTCTCCGGTAGCGGGATCAGGGAGACCCAGTACTTC
length: 14; size: .; V: TRBV5-1; J: TRBJ2-1; D: .; CDR3: CASSPGGFDNEQFF; DNA: TGCGCCAGCAGCCCTGGGGGTTTTGACAATGAGCAGTTCTTC
length: 15; size: .; V: TRBV9; J: TRBJ2-7; D: TRBD2; CDR3: CASSVEASGSYEQYF; DNA: TGTGCCAGCAGCGTAGAGGCTAGCGGGAGCTACGAGCAGTACTTC
length: 18; size: .; V: TRBV18; J: TRBJ2-6; D: .; CDR3: CASSPLPWQASGANVLTF; DNA: TGTGCCAGCTCACCGCTCCCCTGGCAGGCCTCTGGGGCCAACGTCCTGACTTTC
length: 13; size: .; V: TRBV6-5; J: TRBJ2-7; D: TRBD1; CDR3: CATRGTGFYEQYF; DNA: TGTGCCACCCGAGGGACAGGATTCTACGAGCAGTACTTC
length: 14; size: .; V: TRBV6-5; J: TRBJ2-7; D: .; CDR3: CASSYSRVGYEQYF; DNA: TGTGCCAGCAGTTACTCACGGGTGGGGTACGAGCAGTACTTC
length: 13; size: .; V: TRBV7-3; J: TRBJ1-1; D: .; CDR3: CASSSVRSTEAFF; DNA: TGTGCCAGCAGCTCAGTAAGGAGCACTGAAGCTTTCTTT
length: 13; size: .; V: TRBV14; J: TRBJ1-2; D: .; CDR3: CASSQGLQYGYTF; DNA: TGTGCCAGCAGCCAAGGCCTACAGTATGGCTACACCTTC
length: 13; size: .; V: TRBV19; J: TRBJ2-3; D: .; CDR3: CASMRWETDTQYF; DNA: TGTGCCAGTATGCGTTGGGAAACAGATACGCAGTATTTT
length: 13; size: .; V: TRBV10-3; J: TRBJ1-2; D: TRBD1; CDR3: CATSGGTGDGYTF; DNA: TGTGCCACCTCCGGGGGGACAGGGGATGGCTACACCTTC
length: 17; size: .; V: TRBV7-9; J: TRBJ2-1; D: TRBD2; CDR3: CASSSPPASGRVNEQFF; DNA: TGTGCCAGCAGCTCGCCCCCAGCTAGCGGGAGGGTAAATGAGCAGTTCTTC
length: 14; size: .; V: TRBV7-9; J: TRBJ2-7; D: .; CDR3: CASSLDPSSYEQYF; DNA: TGTGCCAGCAGCTTAGATCCTAGCTCCTACGAGCAGTACTTC
length: 15; size: .; V: TRBV2; J: TRBJ1-2; D: .; CDR3: CASSVPLGDSYGYTF; DNA: TGTGCCAGCAGTGTCCCCCTAGGGGATTCCTATGGCTACACCTTC
length: 16; size: .; V: TRBV5-1; J: TRBJ2-1; D: .; CDR3: CASSQGTAPHYNEQFF; DNA: TGCGCCAGCAGTCAAGGGACCGCCCCTCACTACAATGAGCAGTTCTTC
length: 10; size: .; V: TRBV20-1; J: TRBJ2-1; D: .; CDR3: CSAHYNEQFF; DNA: TGCAGTGCCCATTACAATGAGCAGTTCTTC
length: 11; size: .; V: TRBV18; J: TRBJ2-7; D: TRBD1; CDR3: CASSTTGVQYF; DNA: TGTGCCAGCTCAACCACAGGGGTGCAGTACTTC
length: 15; size: once; V: TRBV9; J: TRBJ2-1; D: .; CDR3: CASSVAVTGYNEQFF; DNA: TGTGCCAGCAGCGTAGCCGTAACGGGCTACAATGAGCAGTTCTTC
length: 11; size: .; V: TRBV29-1; J: TRBJ2-5; D: .; CDR3: CSVALAETQYF; DNA: TGCAGCGTTGCTCTGGCGGAGACCCAGTACTTC
length: 14; size: once; V: TRBV18; J: TRBJ1-2; D: TRBD1; CDR3: CASSPGQGTYGYTF; DNA: TGTGCCAGCTCACCGGGACAGGGGACCTATGGCTACACCTTC
length: 13; size: .; V: TRBV29-1; J: TRBJ2-7; D: TRBD1; CDR3: CSVVGQGAREQYF; DNA: TGCAGCGTTGTGGGACAGGGGGCTCGCGAGCAGTACTTC
length: 12; size: .; V: TRBV28; J: TRBJ1-1; D: .; CDR3: CASSSPRTEAFF; DNA: TGTGCCAGCAGTTCCCCTCGGACTGAAGCTTTCTTT
length: 14; size: .; V: TRBV18; J: TRBJ1-1; D: .; CDR3: CASSPLRSRAEAFF; DNA: TGTGCCAGCTCACCACTCAGGAGTAGGGCTGAAGCTTTCTTT
length: 13; size: .; V: TRBV9; J: TRBJ2-5; D: .; CDR3: CASSVQGQGTQYF; DNA: TGTGCCAGCAGCGTACAGGGTCAAGGGACCCAGTACTTC
length: 13; size: .; V: TRBV29-1; J: TRBJ1-4; D: TRBD1; CDR3: CSVQGAFNEKLFF; DNA: TGCAGCGTACAGGGGGCCTTTAATGAAAAACTGTTTTTT
length: 16; size: .; V: TRBV10-3; J: TRBJ2-7; D: .; CDR3: CAISPSIRDGMSEQYF; DNA: TGTGCCATCAGCCCTTCCATCCGGGACGGGATGTCCGAGCAGTACTTC
length: 16; size: .; V: TRBV27; J: TRBJ2-1; D: TRBD2; CDR3: CASTLGTGGRRNEQFF; DNA: TGTGCCAGCACCCTGGGAACGGGCGGGAGGAGGAATGAGCAGTTCTTC
length: 15; size: .; V: TRBV7-6; J: TRBJ2-7; D: .; CDR3: CASSLAHQGAYEQYF; DNA: TGTGCCAGCAGCTTAGCGCACCAGGGAGCCTACGAGCAGTACTTC
length: 16; size: .; V: TRBV19; J: TRBJ2-3; D: .; CDR3: CASSIAGRAITDTQYF; DNA: TGTGCCAGTAGTATAGCCGGCAGGGCGATCACAGATACGCAGTATTTT
length: 16; size: .; V: TRBV27; J: TRBJ2-3; D: .; CDR3: CASSLKGRGATDTQYF; DNA: TGTGCCAGCAGTTTAAAGGGGCGGGGTGCCACAGATACGCAGTATTTT
length: 14; size: .; V: TRBV6-6; J: TRBJ2-2; D: .; CDR3: CASSQTNSRGELFF; DNA: TGTGCCAGCAGTCAGACCAATAGTAGGGGGGAGCTGTTTTTT
length: 15; size: .; V: TRBV27; J: TRBJ2-7; D: TRBD2; CDR3: CASSFRASGSYEQYF; DNA: TGTGCCAGTAGCTTTAGGGCTAGCGGATCCTACGAGCAGTACTTC
length: 15; size: .; V: TRBV25-1; J: TRBJ2-1; D: .; CDR3: CASSESARVNNEQFF; DNA: TGTGCCAGCAGTGAATCCGCCAGGGTGAACAATGAGCAGTTCTTC
length: 12; size: once; V: TRBV6-5; J: TRBJ2-7; D: TRBD2; CDR3: CATGLAGFGQYF; DNA: TGTGCCACGGGACTAGCGGGTTTCGGGCAGTACTTC
length: 17; size: .; V: TRBV9; J: TRBJ2-3; D: TRBD1; CDR3: CASSVEPGQGALDTQYF; DNA: TGTGCCAGCAGCGTCGAACCGGGACAGGGGGCCTTAGATACGCAGTATTTT
length: 15; size: .; V: TRBV18; J: TRBJ1-5; D: .; CDR3: CASSPGTFSNQPQHF; DNA: TGTGCCAGCTCACCGGGGACGTTTAGCAATCAGCCCCAGCATTTT
length: 12; size: .; V: TRBV27; J: TRBJ2-2; D: TRBD2; CDR3: CATKRGPGELFF; DNA: TGTGCCACCAAGCGGGGGCCCGGGGAGCTGTTTTTT
length: 13; size: .; V: TRBV25-1; J: TRBJ2-1; D: .; CDR3: CATPWDTYNEQFF; DNA: TGTGCCACCCCGTGGGACACCTACAATGAGCAGTTCTTC
length: 14; size: .; V: TRBV11-2; J: TRBJ2-5; D: TRBD2; CDR3: CASSLRGALETQYF; DNA: TGTGCCAGCAGCCTGCGGGGGGCGTTGGAGACCCAGTACTTC
length: 15; size: .; V: TRBV7-6; J: TRBJ1-1; D: .; CDR3: CASSSDIGPPTEAFF; DNA: TGTGCCAGCAGCTCCGACATCGGGCCCCCCACTGAAGCTTTCTTT
length: 16; size: .; V: TRBV10-2; J: TRBJ2-7; D: .; CDR3: CASSDPPRDISYEQYF; DNA: TGCGCCAGCAGTGACCCTCCCCGGGACATATCCTACGAGCAGTACTTC
length: 12; size: .; V: TRBV10-2; J: TRBJ2-7; D: TRBD1; CDR3: CATTGGNYEQYF; DNA: TGCGCCACGACAGGGGGAAACTACGAGCAGTACTTC
length: 15; size: once; V: TRBV28; J: TRBJ1-5; D: .; CDR3: CASSLPRGGDQPQHF; DNA: TGTGCCAGCAGTTTACCCAGGGGAGGCGATCAGCCCCAGCATTTT
length: 16; size: .; V: TRBV19; J: TRBJ2-1; D: TRBD2; CDR3: CASTQRRLAGANEQFF; DNA: TGTGCCAGTACCCAAAGGCGGCTAGCGGGAGCCAATGAGCAGTTCTTC
length: 17; size: .; V: TRBV11-2; J: TRBJ2-7; D: .; CDR3: CASSLRSERALSSEQYF; DNA: TGTGCCAGCAGCTTAAGGTCAGAAAGGGCTTTATCCTCCGAGCAGTACTTC
length: 15; size: .; V: TRBV9; J: TRBJ2-1; D: TRBD2; CDR3: CASSPEGGAYNEQFF; DNA: TGTGCCAGCAGCCCGGAGGGAGGGGCCTACAATGAGCAGTTCTTC
length: 13; size: .; V: TRBV9; J: TRBJ1-4; D: .; CDR3: CASSAREDEKLFF; DNA: TGTGCCAGCAGCGCGAGGGAGGATGAAAAACTGTTTTTT
length: 16; size: .; V: TRBV5-1; J: TRBJ2-2; D: TRBD1; CDR3: CASSQIGQGSTGELFF; DNA: TGCGCCAGCAGCCAGATCGGACAGGGGAGCACCGGGGAGCTGTTTTTT
length: 15; size: .; V: TRBV7-9; J: TRBJ2-7; D: TRBD2; CDR3: CASSLALAGVNEQYF; DNA: TGTGCCAGCAGCTTAGCCCTTGCGGGAGTGAACGAGCAGTACTTC
length: 19; size: .; V: TRBV7-9; J: TRBJ2-6; D: TRBD1; CDR3: CASSTSRDRGFPGANVLTF; DNA: TGTGCCAGCAGCACATCCCGGGACAGGGGGTTTCCTGGGGCCAACGTCCTGACTTTC
length: 14; size: few; V: TRBV9; J: TRBJ1-2; D: TRBD1; CDR3: CASSPSTGTYGYTF; DNA: TGTGCCAGCAGCCCATCGACAGGGACCTATGGCTACACCTTC
length: 16; size: .; V: TRBV10-1; J: TRBJ2-7; D: TRBD2; CDR3: CASSEGRGRGSGEQYF; DNA: TGCGCCAGCAGTGAAGGTCGCGGGAGGGGGTCGGGCGAGCAGTACTTC